Presented here are 26 T cell receptor beta chains from one specimen sequenced in a study of CD8 T cells in ankylosing spondylitis. TCRdb passed the 5' RACE reads through MiXCR, listing each CDR3 protein once. The sample yields fewer than 40,000 distinct CDR3 sequences, 30% seen once. The sequenced sample was synovial fluid, either unsorted or a sorted T cell fraction (not recorded which). The receptors originated from a male donor with ankylosing spondylitis.

The chain recombines TRBV2 with TRBJ2-1; 7 positions agree with TRBD2. Germline CDR1 SNHLY, CDR2 FYNNEI. J lost 3 bases, V lost 7 bases, and 3 bases had no gene match. The CDR3 is 13 amino acids. DNA for the CDR3: TGTGCCAGCAAAAGCGGGAACTACAATGAGCAGTTCTTC. This sequence encodes CASKSGNYNEQFF. Based on the CDR3 plus reference TRBV2 and TRBJ2-1, the full variable domain is EPEVTQTPSHQVTQMGQEVILRCVPISNHLYFYWYRQILGQKVEFLVSFYNNEISEKSEIFDDQFSVERPDGSNFTLKIRSTKLEDSAMYFCASKSGNYNEQFFGPGTRLTVL.

This chain connects TRBV30 to TRBJ2-1; D is perhaps TRBD2 (5 bases). The V gene's germline CDR1 is GTSNPN and CDR2 SVGIG (reference sequence). The CDR3 contains 16 residues. Trimming took off 0 bases at V and 1 base at J, with 13 bases between the two ends. This CDR3 is CAWSVEGMGSYNEQFF. Here the CDR3 DNA reads TGTGCCTGGAGTGTAGAGGGAATGGGGTCCTACAATGAGCAGTTCTTC.

The chain recombines TRBV6-2 or TRBV6-3 with TRBJ1-2, with 7 bases fitting TRBD1. The trim removed 4 bases at V and 8 bases at J, leaving 4 bases unmatched. The CDR3 is made up of 12 amino acids. Looked up from germline, CDR1 is MNHEY and CDR2 is SVGEGT. The CDR3 DNA reads as TGTGCCAGCAGTTTCGGACAGGAGGGCTACACCTTC. It is translated as CASSFGQEGYTF.

In this sample, this clonotype turned up many times. The V and J genes are TRBV11-2 and TRBJ2-1; TRBD2 is a possible D gene (5 bases). This CDR3 spans 15 amino acids. CDR1 SGHAT and CDR2 FQNNGV come from the germline V gene. V was clipped by 3 bases and J by 8 bases, with 17 bases between them. The CDR3 reads CASSFGPGLSHEQFF. CDR3 DNA: TGTGCCAGCAGCTTTGGGCCGGGGTTGAGCCATGAGCAGTTCTTC.

This clonotype was observed many times. V is TRBV13 and J is TRBJ2-6; D call uncertain. Germline CDR1 PRHDT, CDR2 FYEKMQ (reference sequence). The CDR3 totals 15 residues. Between the trimmed V and J ends, which lost 2 bases and 0 bases, there was a span of 5 bases. In DNA, the CDR3 is TGTGCCAGCAGCTTACAGTACTCTGGGGCCAACGTCCTGACTTTC. Residues: CASSLQYSGANVLTF.

This chain joins TRBV11-2 and TRBJ2-3, with unresolved D. CDR3 length: 13 residues. Germline-derived CDR1 and CDR2 are SGHAT and FQNNGV. V was shortened by 7 bases and J by 6 bases, with 14 bases between the two germline ends. The CDR3 bases are TGTGCCAGCACCTACAAGTCGTCGGATACGCAGTATTTT. Translating gives CASTYKSSDTQYF. Combining the CDR3 with reference TRBV11-2 and TRBJ2-3 gives the whole variable domain EAGVAQSPRYKIIEKRQSVAFWCNPISGHATLYWYQQILGQGPKLLIQFQNNGVVDDSQLPKDRFSAERLKGVDSTLKIQPAKLEDSAVYLCASTYKSSDTQYFGPGTRLTVL.

The chain is built from TRBV28 and TRBJ2-7; TRBD2 matches at 11 bases. CDR1 is MDHEN, CDR2 SYDVKM, per germline. V was clipped by 4 bases and J by 1 base; unmatched bases: 9. CDR3 length: 17 amino acids. The CDR3 reads CASSYALAGELSYEQYF. The DNA for the CDR3 is TGTGCCAGCAGTTACGCACTAGCGGGAGAATTGTCCTACGAGCAGTACTTC.

This clonotype was detected many times. This chain links TRBV6-1 with TRBJ2-3; D is perhaps TRBD1 or TRBD2 (5 bases each). The CDR3 totals 14 residues. Trimming pared 11 bases from V and 2 bases from J, leaving 17 bases between. Germline V CDR1 and CDR2: MNHNS, SASEGT. Written as DNA, the CDR3 is TGTGCCGCAAAGACACTAGGGGACACAGATACGCAGTATTTT. Protein sequence: CAAKTLGDTDTQYF.

This clonotype occurred many times. The V gene is TRBV18, the J gene TRBJ2-7; TRBD1 aligns across 9 bases. Germline V gene lookup returns CDR1 KGHSH and CDR2 LQKENI. J gave up 0 bases and V 6 bases, and 12 bases lay outside the gene matches. This CDR3 has 17 residues. This CDR3 reads CASSPGTGRVYSYEQYV. The CDR3 DNA sequence: TGTGCCAGCTCCCCCGGGACAGGGAGGGTTTACTCCTACGAGCAGTACGTC.

This clonotype occurred a few times. The chain employs TRBV24-1 and TRBJ2-3, with TRBD2 matching 10 bases. CDR1 is KGHDR, CDR2 SFDVKD, per germline. The CDR3 is 18 residues long. V lost 0 bases and J lost 0; bases outside the gene matches: 5. The CDR3 here is CATSDLATSGSSTDTQYF. CDR3 nucleotide sequence: TGTGCCACCAGTGATTTGGCGACTAGCGGGTCTAGCACAGATACGCAGTATTTT.

This chain connects TRBV7-9 to TRBJ2-1, with unresolved D. Germline V lookup: CDR1 SEHNR, CDR2 FQNEAQ (reference sequence). Trimming removed 5 bases from V and 3 bases from J, with 8 bases in between. There are 13 residues in the CDR3. This CDR3 reads CASSDALYNEQFF. The CDR3 coding sequence is TGTGCCAGCAGCGATGCGCTCTACAATGAGCAGTTCTTC.

The chain uses TRBV10-2 and TRBJ2-1; TRBD2 matches at 7 bases. CDR3 size: 16 residues. Per germline, CDR1 WSHSY and CDR2 SAAADI. V gave up 2 bases and J gave up 0 bases; unmatched junction bases: 4. CDR3 nucleotides: TGCGCCAGCAGTGAGCGGGCGGGAGCCTCCTACAATGAGCAGTTCTTC. Amino acids: CASSERAGASYNEQFF.

For the CDR3, the DNA is TGCAGTGCGATCGACAGGGAAGTCTACAATGAGCAGTTCTTC. Translation: CSAIDREVYNEQFF. The rearrangement joins TRBV20-1 to TRBJ2-1, with 7 nucleotides matching TRBD1. Trimming took 6 bases from V and 3 from J; bases not matched to a gene: 8. Germline-derived CDR1 and CDR2 are DFQATT and SNEGSKA (reference sequence). The CDR3 runs to 14 residues.

The chain combines TRBV5-6 with TRBJ1-2; D remains unclear. The germline V and J ends were trimmed by 4 bases and 8 bases, with 21 bases remaining between them. CDR1 and CDR2 (germline): SGHDT, YYEEEE. The CDR3 runs 15 residues. CDR3 bases: TGTGCCAGCAGCCCCCGAGAGGAGGCCCTGGGGGGCTACACCTTC. Its translation: CASSPREEALGGYTF. The full variable domain, with the rest looked up from reference TRBV5-6 and TRBJ1-2, is DAGVTQSPTHLIKTRGQQVTLRCSPKSGHDTVSWYQQALGQGPQFIFQYYEEEERQRGNFPDRFSGHQFPNYSSELNVNALLLGDSALYLCASSPREEALGGYTFGSGTRLTVV.

The CDR3 sequence is CASSLVLGFTEAFF. CDR3 nucleotide sequence: TGTGCCAGCAGCTTAGTTTTGGGCTTCACTGAAGCTTTCTTT. The rearrangement links TRBV7-9 to TRBJ1-1; D is uncertain. The germline V gene encodes CDR1 SEHNR and CDR2 FQNEAQ (reference sequence). V dropped 1 base and J dropped 4 bases, with 10 bases sitting between them. The CDR3 is 14 amino acids.

This clonotype was detected ten times or more. The chain has TRBV27 and TRBJ2-5; D gene ambiguous. Germline assignment: CDR1 MNHEY and CDR2 SMNVEV (reference sequence). The CDR3 runs 11 residues. The germline V and J ends were trimmed by 8 bases and 5 bases, with 9 bases remaining between them. CDR3 sequence: CASGSAETQYF. CDR3 DNA sequence: TGTGCCAGCGGGTCGGCGGAGACCCAGTACTTC.

The gene calls are TRBV6-1 and TRBJ2-1; 8 bases line up with TRBD2. This CDR3 spans 14 amino acids. The V gene end was trimmed by 4 bases and the J gene end by 8 bases; junction bases not matched to a gene: 7. Looked up from germline, CDR1 is MNHNS and CDR2 is SASEGT. The CDR3 region has the DNA TGTGCCAGCAGTGGGGGGAGCGGGAGCGATGAGCAGTTCTTC. Translated: CASSGGSGSDEQFF.

This clonotype is medium-sized (0.01 to 0.1%) within its sample. The rearrangement joins TRBV5-1 to TRBJ1-3; TRBD1 aligns across 8 bases. Germline-derived CDR1 and CDR2 are SGHRS and YFSETQ. CDR3 length equals 15 residues. The V gene end was trimmed by 2 bases and the J gene end by 4 bases; junction bases not matched to a gene: 5. The DNA of the CDR3 is TGCGCCAGCAGCTTCAGGACAGGGCACGGAAACACCATATATTTT. It specifies CASSFRTGHGNTIYF.

A single count supports this clonotype. The J gene is TRBJ1-1, the V gene TRBV20-1; 8 bases line up with TRBD1. CDR3 length: 14 amino acids. The germline gives CDR1 DFQATT, CDR2 SNEGSKA (reference sequence). Unmatched junction bases numbered 6, after V lost 3 bases and J lost 3 bases. The CDR3 protein is CSARETGVDTEAFF. CDR3 sequence (DNA): TGCAGTGCTAGGGAGACAGGGGTTGACACTGAAGCTTTCTTT.

This clonotype was seen a few times. The CDR3 spells CASTQGGSNNQPQHF. The CDR3 coding sequence is TGTGCCAGCACCCAGGGGGGGAGTAACAATCAGCCCCAGCATTTT. The chain joins TRBV2 to TRBJ1-5, with 7 bases aligning to TRBD1. Per germline, CDR1 SNHLY and CDR2 FYNNEI. This CDR3 spans 15 amino acids. Trimming at V came to 7 bases and at J to 3 bases, leaving 9 bases not matched to a gene.

This clonotype was observed a few times. The J gene is TRBJ2-1, the V gene TRBV29-1; TRBD2 aligns across 14 bases. The V and J ends lost 6 bases and 4 bases, in that order; junction bases with no gene match: 8. The CDR3 spans 16 residues. CDR1 and CDR2 (germline): SQVTM, ANQGSEA. The CDR3 DNA follows: TGCAGCGTCAAGGGACTAGCGGGGGCGCGGTACAATGAGCAGTTCTTC. Encoded protein: CSVKGLAGARYNEQFF.

J is TRBJ2-3 and V is TRBV2; TRBD2 might be the D (6 bases). Germline assignment: CDR1 SNHLY and CDR2 FYNNEI. Trimming took off 4 bases at V and 0 bases at J, with 11 bases between the two ends. CDR3 length: 15 residues. The CDR3 DNA is TGTGCCAGCAGTGCGGGGACTTACAGCACAGATACGCAGTATTTT. Protein product: CASSAGTYSTDTQYF.

Many counts were recorded for this clonotype. This chain joins TRBV5-6 and TRBJ1-1; D is ambiguous. Per germline, CDR1 SGHDT and CDR2 YYEEEE. The CDR3 is 16 amino acids. Trimming removed 4 bases at V and 3 bases at J, with 19 bases between. This CDR3 reads CASSGVRQAFDTEAFF. CDR3 nucleotides: TGTGCCAGCAGCGGAGTCAGGCAGGCCTTTGACACTGAAGCTTTCTTT.

This clonotype has a handful of counts. The genes are TRBV12-3 or TRBV12-4 and TRBJ1-5; 8 bases align to TRBD1. After removal of 5 bases from V and 5 bases from J, the junction contained 8 bases not matched to a gene. This CDR3 has 15 residues. For the CDR3, the DNA is TGTGCCAGCAGTCCTCGGACAGGGTTGGATCAGCCCCAGCATTTT. Amino acids: CASSPRTGLDQPQHF.

This clonotype has more than one count but fewer than ten. This rearrangement joins TRBV20-1 to TRBJ1-5; D is possibly TRBD1 (6 bases). Germline CDR1 and CDR2: DFQATT and SNEGSKA (reference sequence). The CDR3 totals 17 residues. The ends were cut back, 0 bases at V and 0 bases at J, with 15 bases in the middle. In DNA, the CDR3 is TGCAGTGCTAGAGATGTGGACAGACCTTATAGCAATCAGCCCCAGCATTTT. This sequence encodes CSARDVDRPYSNQPQHF.

This clonotype was seen more than once but under ten times. The rearrangement links TRBV4-1 to TRBJ2-7, with 9 bases identical to TRBD2. J gave up 0 bases and V 4 bases, and 7 bases lay outside the gene matches. Germline V gene sequence: CDR1 MGHRA, CDR2 YSYEKL. The CDR3 covers 16 residues. The CDR3: CASSPGASGTSYEQYV. In DNA form, the CDR3 reads TGCGCCAGCAGCCCGGGCGCTAGCGGGACCTCCTACGAGCAGTACGTC.